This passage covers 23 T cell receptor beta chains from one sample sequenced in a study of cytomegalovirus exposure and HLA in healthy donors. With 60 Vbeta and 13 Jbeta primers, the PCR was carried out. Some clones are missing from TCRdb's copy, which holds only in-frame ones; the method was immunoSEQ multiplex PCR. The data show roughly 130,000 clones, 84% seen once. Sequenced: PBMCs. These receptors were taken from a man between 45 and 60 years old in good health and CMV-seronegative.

The CDR3 DNA reads as TGCGCCAGCAATTGGGCTAGCGGGGTTATGGAGACCCAGTACTTC. Encoded protein: CASNWASGVMETQYF. This chain uses TRBV5-1 with TRBJ2-5; the match to TRBD2 covers 9 bases. J was trimmed by 5 bases and V by 6 bases; bases with no gene match: 11. This CDR3 contains 15 residues. CDR1 SGHRS and CDR2 YFSETQ come from the germline V gene.

CDR3 sequence (DNA): TGCGCCAGCAGTTTTAGCGGGGGGGCTGGAGATACGCAGTATTTT. Encoded protein: CASSFSGGAGDTQYF. This chain joins TRBV5-1 and TRBJ2-3; TRBD2 matches 11 bases. Germline lookup yields CDR1 SGHRS and CDR2 YFSETQ. The trim removed 5 bases at V and 5 bases at J, leaving 7 bases unmatched. This CDR3 has 15 residues.

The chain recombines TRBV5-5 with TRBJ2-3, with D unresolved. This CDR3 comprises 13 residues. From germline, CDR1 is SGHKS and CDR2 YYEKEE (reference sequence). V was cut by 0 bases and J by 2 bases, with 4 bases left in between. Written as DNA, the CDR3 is TGTGCCAGCAGCTTGGTAAACACAGATACGCAGTATTTT. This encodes CASSLVNTDTQYF. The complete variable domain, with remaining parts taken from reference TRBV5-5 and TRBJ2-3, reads DAGVTQSPTHLIKTRGQQVTLRCSPISGHKSVSWYQQVLGQGPQFIFQYYEKEERGRGNFPDRFSARQFPNYSSELNVNALLLGDSALYLCASSLVNTDTQYFGPGTRLTVL.

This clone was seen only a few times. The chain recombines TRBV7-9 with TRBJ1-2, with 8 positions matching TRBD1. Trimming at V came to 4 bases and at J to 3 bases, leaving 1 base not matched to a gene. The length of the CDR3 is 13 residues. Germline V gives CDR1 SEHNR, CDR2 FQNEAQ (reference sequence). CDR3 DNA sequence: TGTGCCAGCAGCTCGGGACAGGACTATGGCTACACCTTC. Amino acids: CASSSGQDYGYTF.

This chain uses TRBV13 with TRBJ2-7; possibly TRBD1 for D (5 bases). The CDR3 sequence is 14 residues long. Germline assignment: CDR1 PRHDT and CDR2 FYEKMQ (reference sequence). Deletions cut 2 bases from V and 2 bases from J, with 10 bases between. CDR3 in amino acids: CASSLPGRPYEQYF. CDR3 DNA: TGTGCCAGCAGCTTACCAGGGCGCCCCTACGAGCAGTACTTC. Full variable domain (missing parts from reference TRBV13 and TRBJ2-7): AAGVIQSPRHLIKEKRETATLKCYPIPRHDTVYWYQQGPGQDPQFLISFYEKMQSDKGSIPDRFSAQQFSDYHSELNMSSLELGDSALYFCASSLPGRPYEQYFGPGTRLTVT.

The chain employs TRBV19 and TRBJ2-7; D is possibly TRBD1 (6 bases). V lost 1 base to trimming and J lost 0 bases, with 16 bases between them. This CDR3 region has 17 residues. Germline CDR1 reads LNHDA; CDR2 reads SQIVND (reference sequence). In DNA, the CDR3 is TGTGCCAGTAGTATAGGAACCAGGGGCCTAAGCTCCTACGAGCAGTACTTC. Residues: CASSIGTRGLSSYEQYF.

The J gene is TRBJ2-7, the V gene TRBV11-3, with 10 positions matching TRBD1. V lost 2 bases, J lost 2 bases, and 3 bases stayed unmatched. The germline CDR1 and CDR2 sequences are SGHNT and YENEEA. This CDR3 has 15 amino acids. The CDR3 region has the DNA TGTGCCAGCAGCTTACGCGGACAGGGGGCCTACGAGCAGTACTTC. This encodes CASSLRGQGAYEQYF.

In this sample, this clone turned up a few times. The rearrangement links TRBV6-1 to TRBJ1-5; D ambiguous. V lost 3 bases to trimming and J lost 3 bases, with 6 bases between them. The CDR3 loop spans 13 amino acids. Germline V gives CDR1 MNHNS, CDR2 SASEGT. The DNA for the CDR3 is TGTGCCAGCAGTGAGTACATCAATCAGCCCCAGCATTTT. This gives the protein CASSEYINQPQHF.

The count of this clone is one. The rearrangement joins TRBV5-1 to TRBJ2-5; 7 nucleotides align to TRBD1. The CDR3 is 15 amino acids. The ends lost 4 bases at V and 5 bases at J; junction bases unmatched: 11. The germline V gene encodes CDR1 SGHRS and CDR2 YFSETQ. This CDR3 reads CASSTTGDRRETQYF. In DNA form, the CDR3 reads TGCGCCAGCAGCACAACAGGGGACCGGCGGGAGACCCAGTACTTC.

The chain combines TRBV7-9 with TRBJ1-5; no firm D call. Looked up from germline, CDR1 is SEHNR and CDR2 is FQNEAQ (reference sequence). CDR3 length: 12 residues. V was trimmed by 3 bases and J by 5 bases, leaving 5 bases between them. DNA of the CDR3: TGTGCCAGCAGCTTCGGGGATCAGCCCCAGCATTTT. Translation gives CASSFGDQPQHF.

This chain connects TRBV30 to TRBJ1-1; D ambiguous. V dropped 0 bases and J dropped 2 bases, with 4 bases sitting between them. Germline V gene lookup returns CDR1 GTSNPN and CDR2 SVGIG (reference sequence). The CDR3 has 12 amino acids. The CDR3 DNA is TGTGCCTGGAGTGTTATCAACACTGAAGCTTTCTTT. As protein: CAWSVINTEAFF.

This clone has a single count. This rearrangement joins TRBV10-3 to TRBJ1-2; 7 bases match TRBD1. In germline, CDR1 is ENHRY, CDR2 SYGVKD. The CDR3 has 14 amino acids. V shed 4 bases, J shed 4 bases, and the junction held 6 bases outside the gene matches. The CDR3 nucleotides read TGTGCCATCAGTGGGACGACAGGGAGCTATGGCTACACCTTC. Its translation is CAISGTTGSYGYTF.

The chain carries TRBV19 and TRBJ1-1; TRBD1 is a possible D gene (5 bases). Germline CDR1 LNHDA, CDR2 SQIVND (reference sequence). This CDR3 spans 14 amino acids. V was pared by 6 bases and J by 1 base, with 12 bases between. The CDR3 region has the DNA TGTGCCAGTAGCTCAGGACACCCGAACACTGAAGCTTTCTTT. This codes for CASSSGHPNTEAFF.

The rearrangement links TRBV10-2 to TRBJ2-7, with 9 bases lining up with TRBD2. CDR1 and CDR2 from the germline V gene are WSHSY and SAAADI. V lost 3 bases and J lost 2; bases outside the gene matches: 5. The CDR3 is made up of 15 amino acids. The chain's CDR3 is CASSEEAGGTYEQYF. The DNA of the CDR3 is TGCGCCAGCAGTGAAGAAGCGGGGGGCACCTACGAGCAGTACTTC.

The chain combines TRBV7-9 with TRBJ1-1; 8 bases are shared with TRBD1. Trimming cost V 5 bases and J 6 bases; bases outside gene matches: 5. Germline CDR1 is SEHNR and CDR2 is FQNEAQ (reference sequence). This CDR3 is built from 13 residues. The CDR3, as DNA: TGTGCCAGCAGCACGACAGGGGACGCTGAAGCTTTCTTT. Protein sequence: CASSTTGDAEAFF. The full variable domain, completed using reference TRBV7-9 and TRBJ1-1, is DTGVSQNPRHKITKRGQNVTFRCDPISEHNRLYWYRQTLGQGPEFLTYFQNEAQLEKSRLLSDRFSAERPKGSFSTLEIQRTEQGDSAMYLCASSTTGDAEAFFGQGTRLTVV.

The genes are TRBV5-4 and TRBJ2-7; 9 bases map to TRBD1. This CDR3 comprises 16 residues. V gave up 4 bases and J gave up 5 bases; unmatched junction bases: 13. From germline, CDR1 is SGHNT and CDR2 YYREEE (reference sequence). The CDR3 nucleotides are TGTGCCAGCAGCCCTAAAGTCCGGGACAGGGTCCACGAGCAGTACTTC. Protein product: CASSPKVRDRVHEQYF.

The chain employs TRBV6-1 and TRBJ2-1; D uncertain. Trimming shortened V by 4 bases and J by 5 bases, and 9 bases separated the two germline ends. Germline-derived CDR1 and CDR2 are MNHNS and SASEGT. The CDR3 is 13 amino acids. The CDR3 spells CASSASRHNEQFF. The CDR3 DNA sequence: TGTGCCAGCAGTGCATCTAGACACAATGAGCAGTTCTTC.

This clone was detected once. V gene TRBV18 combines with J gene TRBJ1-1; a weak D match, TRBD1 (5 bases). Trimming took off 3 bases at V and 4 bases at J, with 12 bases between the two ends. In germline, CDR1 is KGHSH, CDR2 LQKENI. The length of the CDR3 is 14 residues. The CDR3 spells CASSPQTDGTEAFF. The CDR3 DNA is TGTGCCAGCTCACCTCAGACAGACGGCACTGAAGCTTTCTTT. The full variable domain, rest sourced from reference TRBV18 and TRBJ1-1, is NAGVMQNPRHLVRRRGQEARLRCSPMKGHSHVYWYRQLPEEGLKFMVYLQKENIIDESGMPKERFSAEFPKEGPSILRIQQVVRGDSAAYFCASSPQTDGTEAFFGQGTRLTVV.

The CDR3 loop reads CASSQRPGSPSGANVLTF. The CDR3 nucleotides are TGCGCCAGCAGCCAGAGGCCGGGGAGCCCCTCTGGGGCCAACGTCCTGACTTTC. V is TRBV4-1 and J is TRBJ2-6, with a possible D match to TRBD2 (5 bases). Germline CDR1 is MGHRA and CDR2 is YSYEKL. CDR3 size: 18 residues. Between the trimmed V and J ends, which lost 3 bases and 0 bases, there was a span of 15 bases.

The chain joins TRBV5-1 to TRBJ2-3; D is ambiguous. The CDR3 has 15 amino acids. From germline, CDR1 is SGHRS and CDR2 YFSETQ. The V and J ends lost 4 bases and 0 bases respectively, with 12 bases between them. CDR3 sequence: CASSPTKRSTDTQYF. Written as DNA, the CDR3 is TGCGCCAGCAGCCCCACCAAACGGAGCACAGATACGCAGTATTTT. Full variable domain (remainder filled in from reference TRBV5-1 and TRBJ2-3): KAGVTQTPRYLIKTRGQQVTLSCSPISGHRSVSWYQQTPGQGLQFLFEYFSETQRNKGNFPGRFSGRQFSNSRSEMNVSTLELGDSALYLCASSPTKRSTDTQYFGPGTRLTVL.

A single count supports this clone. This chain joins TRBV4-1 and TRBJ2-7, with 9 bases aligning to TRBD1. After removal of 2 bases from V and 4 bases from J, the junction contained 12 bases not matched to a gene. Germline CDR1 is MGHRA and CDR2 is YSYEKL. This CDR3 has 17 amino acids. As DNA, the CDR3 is TGCGCCAGCAGCCAAACCGTAGATGAGACAGGGGGGTACGAGCAGTACTTC. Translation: CASSQTVDETGGYEQYF.

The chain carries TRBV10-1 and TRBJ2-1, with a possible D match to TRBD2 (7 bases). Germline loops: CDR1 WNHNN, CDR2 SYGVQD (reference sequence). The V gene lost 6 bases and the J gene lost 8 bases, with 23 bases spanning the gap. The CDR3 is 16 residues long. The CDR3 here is CASSRATGGLRDEQFF. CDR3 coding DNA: TGCGCCAGCAGCCGAGCTACGGGGGGCCTCCGAGATGAGCAGTTCTTC.

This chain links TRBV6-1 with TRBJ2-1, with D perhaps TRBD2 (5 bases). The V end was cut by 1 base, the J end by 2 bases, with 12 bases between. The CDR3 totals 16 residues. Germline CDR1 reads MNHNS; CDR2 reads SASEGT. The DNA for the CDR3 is TGTGCCAGCAGTGAAGGTAGCGCTAGGACCTACAATGAGCAGTTCTTC. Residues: CASSEGSARTYNEQFF.